This is a list of T cell receptor beta chains from one sample in a study of cytomegalovirus exposure and HLA in healthy donors. TCRdb's copy holds only in-frame clones and misses some; the assay was immunoSEQ multiplex PCR. Among about 94,000 clones listed, around 8% were seen once. The sequencing input was PBMCs. These receptors all come from a man over 45 in good health and CMV-seronegative. Each CDR3 is given with its conserved first and last residue.

TRBV9	TRBJ2-1	CASSVDGAEQFF
TRBV28	TRBJ2-5	CASKVAGSQETQYF
TRBV20-1	TRBJ1-1	CSARRGGEAFF
TRBV29-1	TRBJ2-1	CSALLGRGNNEQFF
TRBV5-1	TRBJ2-5	CASSLYRAETQYF
TRBV9	TRBJ2-1	CASSVRVGASYNEQFF
TRBV5-6	TRBJ1-3	CASGLAGDRPGNTIYF
TRBV6-5	TRBJ2-3	CASSSASDSTDTQYF
TRBV4-1	TRBJ2-1	CASSHPDGSHNEQFF
TRBV18	TRBJ1-4	CASSPGGGEKLFF
TRBV27	TRBJ2-2	CASSFIAFANTGELFF
TRBV5-1	TRBJ2-1	CASSLVLADEQFF
TRBV19	TRBJ2-1	CASSHRLSGDWGEQFF
TRBV4-2	TRBJ2-7	CASSQAVQGPYEQYF
TRBV5-1	TRBJ2-5	CASSPRGQGPSSGTQYF
TRBV7-9	TRBJ2-1	CASSLNLAGFSYNEQFF
TRBV28	TRBJ1-4	CASSSNGQDFNEKLFF
TRBV20-1	TRBJ2-5	CSGLGETQYF
TRBV13	TRBJ1-2	CASSQKSGLRFRYTF
TRBV7-3	TRBJ2-1	CASSSGGGNEQFF